In this sample, the clone carrying this T cell receptor (beta chain) turned up many times. No antigen is known for it. The data are from a study of breast tumors, draining lymph nodes, adjacent tissues. Via MiXCR, TCRdb re-called the multiplex PCR reads, giving one row per CDR3 protein. The table has about 180,000 distinct CDR3 sequences, approximately 30% seen once. Breast cancer patients provided tissue from their axillary draining lymph nodes. Notes on the study in general: The lymph node origin of tumor T cells was framed as consistent with a hypothesis, not demonstrated.

Material: axillary lymph node tissue. This clonotype was obtained from a female donor with breast cancer. Some clones in this sample may be carry-over from other donors' samples.

CDR3 protein: CASNPGTGLGAGGANEQFF. CDR3 nucleotide sequence: TGTGCCAGCAATCCCGGGACAGGGCTTGGAGCGGGAGGGGCCAATGAGCAGTTCTTC. This chain uses TRBV12-3 or TRBV12-4 with TRBJ2-1; D perhaps matches TRBD2 (10 bases). CDR3 length: 19 residues. Trimming removed 7 bases at V and 6 bases at J, with 31 bases between.